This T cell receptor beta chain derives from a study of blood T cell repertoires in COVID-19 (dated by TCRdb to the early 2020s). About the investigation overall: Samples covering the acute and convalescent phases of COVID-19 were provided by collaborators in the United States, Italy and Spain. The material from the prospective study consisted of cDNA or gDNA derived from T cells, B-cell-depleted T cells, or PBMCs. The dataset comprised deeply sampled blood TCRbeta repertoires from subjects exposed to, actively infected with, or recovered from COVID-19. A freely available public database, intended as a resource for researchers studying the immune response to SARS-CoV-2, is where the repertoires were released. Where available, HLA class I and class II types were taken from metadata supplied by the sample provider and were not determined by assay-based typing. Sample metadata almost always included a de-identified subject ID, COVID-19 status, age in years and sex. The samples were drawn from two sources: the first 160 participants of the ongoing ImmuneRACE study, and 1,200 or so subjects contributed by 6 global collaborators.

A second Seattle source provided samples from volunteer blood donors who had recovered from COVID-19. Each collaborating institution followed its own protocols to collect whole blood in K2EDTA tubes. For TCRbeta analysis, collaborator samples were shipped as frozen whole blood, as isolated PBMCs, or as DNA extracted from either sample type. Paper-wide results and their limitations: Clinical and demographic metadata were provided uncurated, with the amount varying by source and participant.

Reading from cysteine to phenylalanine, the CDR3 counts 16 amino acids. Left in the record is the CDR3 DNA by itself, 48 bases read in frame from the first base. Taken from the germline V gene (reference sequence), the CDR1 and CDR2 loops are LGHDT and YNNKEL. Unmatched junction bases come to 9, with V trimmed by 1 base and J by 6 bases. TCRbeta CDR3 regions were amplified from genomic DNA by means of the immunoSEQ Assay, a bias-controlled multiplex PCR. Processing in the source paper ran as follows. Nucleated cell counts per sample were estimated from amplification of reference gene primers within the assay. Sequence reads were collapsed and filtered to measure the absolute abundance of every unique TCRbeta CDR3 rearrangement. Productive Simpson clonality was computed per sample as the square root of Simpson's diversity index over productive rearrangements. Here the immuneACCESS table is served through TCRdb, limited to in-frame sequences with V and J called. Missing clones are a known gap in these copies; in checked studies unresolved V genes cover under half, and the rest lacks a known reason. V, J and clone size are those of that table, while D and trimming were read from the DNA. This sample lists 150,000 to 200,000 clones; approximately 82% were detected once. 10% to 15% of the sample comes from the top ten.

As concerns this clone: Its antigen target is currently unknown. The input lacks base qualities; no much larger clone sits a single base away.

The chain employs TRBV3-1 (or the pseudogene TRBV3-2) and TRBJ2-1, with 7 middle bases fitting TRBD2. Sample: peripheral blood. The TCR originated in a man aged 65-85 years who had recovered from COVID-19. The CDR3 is CASSQGWRETANEQFF. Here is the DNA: TGTGCCAGCAGCCAAGGTTGGCGGGAGACGGCCAATGAGCAGTTCTTC.